Listed below are T cell receptor beta chains from one sample, sequenced in a study of read filtering for tumor transcriptome and immune sequencing. Each CDR3 protein is one row after TCRdb ran MiXCR on the reads. The sample lists fewer than 150,000 distinct CDR3 sequences, about an eighth occurring once. The sequenced material came from a population of CD138-negative cells sorted from bone marrow. These TCRs come from a donor at least 40 years old with multiple myeloma. The CDR3 runs from the conserved cysteine through the conserved F or W. Size is stated for part of the rows, as once, few or many counts, or as a class when the clone is expanded.

v_call	j_call	clone_size	cdr3_aa
TRBV7-2	TRBJ2-1	many	CASSLDWANAEQFF
TRBV28	TRBJ2-5	few	CAIRPSGYQETRYF
TRBV7-9	TRBJ2-5	many	CASSLRGVQETQYF
TRBV6-1	TRBJ2-6	NA	CASSVKGDGANVLTF
TRBV20-1	TRBJ2-3	many	CSAPGGYGVGRDTQYF
TRBV7-9	TRBJ2-1	many	CASSLALQVSEQFF
TRBV6-2/TRBV6-3	TRBJ2-1	many	CTSRELAGGSYNEQFF
TRBV7-9	TRBJ1-4	many	CASSLRDATNEKLFF
TRBV20-1	TRBJ2-7	few	CSARFQGRGEQYF
TRBV28	TRBJ2-1	many	CASSPLAGPGNEQFF
TRBV7-9	TRBJ2-1	many	CASSGVAYNEQFF
TRBV12-5	TRBJ1-4	few	CAVSLQGGLGEKLLF
TRBV20-1	TRBJ1-1	many	CSASPGIAEAFF
TRBV3-1	TRBJ2-1	NA	CASLLGLAGNNGQFF
TRBV12-3/TRBV12-4	TRBJ1-2	many	CASIPGTGSYGYTF
TRBV20-1	TRBJ1-2	many	CSARRTGLNYGYTF
TRBV6-2/TRBV6-3	TRBJ2-7	many	CASRRDGGGGEQYF
TRBV29-1	TRBJ2-3	NA	CSVEAPGTDTQYF
TRBV12-3/TRBV12-4	TRBJ2-1	many	CASSLDSREQFF
TRBV20-1	TRBJ2-3	many	CSASSGGPTDTQYF
TRBV5-1	TRBJ1-1	many	CASSLGPPGINTEAFF
TRBV5-5	TRBJ2-1	many	CASSVGTSSSYNEQFF
TRBV7-2	TRBJ2-5	many	CASSLLQGETQYF
TRBV10-3	TRBJ2-3	NA	CAINDSGNTDTQYF
TRBV7-6	TRBJ2-3	NA	CASSLATGDTQYF
TRBV7-9	TRBJ2-7	few	CASSQGQEQYF
TRBV5-1	TRBJ1-4	many	CASRAGTATNEKLFF
TRBV28	TRBJ2-3	many	CAVGDTQYF
TRBV5-1	TRBJ2-2	many	CASSSTADTGELFF
TRBV6-6	TRBJ1-1	many	CASSPGQWPTEAFF
TRBV30	TRBJ2-1	many	CAWRQGTYNEQFF
TRBV4-2	TRBJ2-1	many	CASSQDLRTSGSAEQFF
TRBV25-1	TRBJ1-1	NA	CASSESPAGLSAFF
TRBV9	TRBJ2-1	many	CASSVGASGGANEQFF
TRBV3-1	TRBJ2-1	many	CASRRAGGANEQFF
TRBV5-6	TRBJ2-1	NA	CASMGVAGGRSYSEQFF
TRBV6-5	TRBJ2-1	many	CASSGQGRNEQFF
TRBV4-1	TRBJ1-1	many	CASSRIQGSNTEAFF
TRBV7-9	TRBJ2-1	many	CASSLTAGGNEQFF
TRBV6-2/TRBV6-3	TRBJ2-1	many	CASSTRTNEQFF
TRBV19	TRBJ2-3	many	CASSRRGGGTDTQYF
TRBV12-3/TRBV12-4	TRBJ2-5	many	CASRVDGTHGETQYF
TRBV5-1	TRBJ1-1	NA	CASSLGQGGRYTEAFF
TRBV4-1	TRBJ2-3	many	CASSPRVGGDTQYF
TRBV30	TRBJ1-1	many	CAWSVWTGMNTEAFF
TRBV12-5	TRBJ2-3	NA	CASGYGRVTDTQYF
TRBV30	TRBJ1-5	NA	CAWGSAGGVQPQHF